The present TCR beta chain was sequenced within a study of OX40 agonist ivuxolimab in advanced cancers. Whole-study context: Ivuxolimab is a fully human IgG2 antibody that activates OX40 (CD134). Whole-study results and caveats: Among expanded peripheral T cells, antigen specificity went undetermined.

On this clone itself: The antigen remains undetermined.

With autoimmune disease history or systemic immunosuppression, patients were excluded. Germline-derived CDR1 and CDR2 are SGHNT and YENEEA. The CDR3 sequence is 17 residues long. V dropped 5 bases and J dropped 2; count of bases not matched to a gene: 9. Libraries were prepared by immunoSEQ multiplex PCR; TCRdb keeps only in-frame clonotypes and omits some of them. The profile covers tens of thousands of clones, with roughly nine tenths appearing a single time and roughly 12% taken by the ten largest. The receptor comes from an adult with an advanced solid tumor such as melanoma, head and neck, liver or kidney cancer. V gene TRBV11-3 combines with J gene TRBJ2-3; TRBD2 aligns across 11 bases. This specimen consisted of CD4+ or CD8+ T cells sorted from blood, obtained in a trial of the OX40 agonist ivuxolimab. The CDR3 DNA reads TGTGCCAGCAGCCCCCGAAAGGGACTAGCGGCCACAGATACGCAGTATTTT. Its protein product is CASSPRKGLAATDTQYF.